The source of this TCR beta chain is a study of cytomegalovirus exposure and HLA in healthy donors. The PCR ran on 60 Vbeta and 13 Jbeta primers. The protocol was immunoSEQ multiplex PCR, while the TCRdb copy is restricted to in-frame clones and leaves out a portion. Here the sample spans roughly 140,000 clones, approximately 9% being singletons. This clone was seen more than once but under ten times. Its specificity is not known. Other nucleotide sequences from this sample produce the same CDR3. General study results and limits: Researchers reportedly found TCR beta sequences accurately predicted most subjects' HLA-A and HLA-B alleles. The Asian-associated ancestry cluster reportedly had fewer N-insertions than the approximately 670-donor mean in a later analysis. The authors later linked a missense DCLRE1C variant to TCR beta V- and J-gene trimming. Later analysis showed most CMV-associated TCR beta chains appearing HLA-restricted.

This CDR3 contains 12 residues. Germline CDR1 and CDR2: ENHRY and SYGVKD. The V and J ends lost 3 bases and 8 bases, in that order; junction bases with no gene match: 3. The chain employs TRBV10-3 and TRBJ1-2; TRBD1 agrees at 7 bases. This clonotype was obtained from a male donor in good health and CMV-seronegative. The sample consisted of PBMCs. CDR3 sequence: CAISDTGEGYTF. The CDR3 coding sequence is TGTGCCATCAGTGATACAGGGGAAGGCTACACCTTC.